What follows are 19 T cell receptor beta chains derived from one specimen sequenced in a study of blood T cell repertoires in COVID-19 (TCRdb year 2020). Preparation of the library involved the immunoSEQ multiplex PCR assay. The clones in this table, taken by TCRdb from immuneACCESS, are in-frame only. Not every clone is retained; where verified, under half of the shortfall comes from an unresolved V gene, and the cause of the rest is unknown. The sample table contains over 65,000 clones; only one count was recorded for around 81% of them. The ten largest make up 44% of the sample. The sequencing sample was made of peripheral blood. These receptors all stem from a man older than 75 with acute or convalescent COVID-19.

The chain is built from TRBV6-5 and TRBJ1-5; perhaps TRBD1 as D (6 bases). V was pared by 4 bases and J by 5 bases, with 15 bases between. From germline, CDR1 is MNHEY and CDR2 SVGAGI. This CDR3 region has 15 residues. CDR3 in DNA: TGTGCCAGCAGTTCTGTAGGGGGTGGGGATCAGCCCCAGCATTTT. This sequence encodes CASSSVGGGDQPQHF.

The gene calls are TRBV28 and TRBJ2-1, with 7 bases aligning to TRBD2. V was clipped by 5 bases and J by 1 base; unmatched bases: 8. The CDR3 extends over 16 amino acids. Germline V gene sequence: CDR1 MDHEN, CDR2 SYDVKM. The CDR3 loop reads CASSRLGGSSYNEQFF. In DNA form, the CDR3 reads TGTGCCAGCAGTCGCCTGGGCGGGAGTTCCTACAATGAGCAGTTCTTC.

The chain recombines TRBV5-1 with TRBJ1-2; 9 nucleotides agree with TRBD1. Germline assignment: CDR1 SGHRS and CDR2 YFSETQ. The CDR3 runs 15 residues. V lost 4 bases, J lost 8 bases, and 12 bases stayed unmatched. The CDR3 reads CASSLTAGQGRGYTF. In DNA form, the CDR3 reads TGCGCCAGCAGCCTAACAGCGGGACAGGGTAGAGGCTACACCTTC.

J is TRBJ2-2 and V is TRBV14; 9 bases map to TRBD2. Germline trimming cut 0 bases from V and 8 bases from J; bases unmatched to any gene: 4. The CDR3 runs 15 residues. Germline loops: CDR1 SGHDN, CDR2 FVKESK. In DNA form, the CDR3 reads TGTGCCAGCAGCCAAGACGGACTAGCGACTGGGGAGCTGTTTTTT. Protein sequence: CASSQDGLATGELFF.

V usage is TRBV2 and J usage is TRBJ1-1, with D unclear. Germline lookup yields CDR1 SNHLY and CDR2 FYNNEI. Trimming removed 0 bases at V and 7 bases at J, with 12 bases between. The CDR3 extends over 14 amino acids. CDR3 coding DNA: TGTGCCAGCAGTGAAGCCCAGGCCTACGGTGAAGCTTTCTTT. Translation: CASSEAQAYGEAFF.

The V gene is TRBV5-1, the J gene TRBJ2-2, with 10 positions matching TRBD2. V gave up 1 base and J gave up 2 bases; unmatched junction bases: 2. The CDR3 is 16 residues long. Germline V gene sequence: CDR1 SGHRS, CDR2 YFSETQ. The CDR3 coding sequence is TGCGCCAGCAGCTTGACTAGCGGGGTCAACACCGGGGAGCTGTTTTTT. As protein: CASSLTSGVNTGELFF.

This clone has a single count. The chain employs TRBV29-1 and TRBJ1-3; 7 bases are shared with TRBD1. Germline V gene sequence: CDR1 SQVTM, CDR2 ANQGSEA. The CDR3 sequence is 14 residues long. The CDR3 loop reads CSYGDSRSGNTIYF. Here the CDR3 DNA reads TGCAGTTATGGGGACAGCCGCTCTGGAAACACCATATATTTT.

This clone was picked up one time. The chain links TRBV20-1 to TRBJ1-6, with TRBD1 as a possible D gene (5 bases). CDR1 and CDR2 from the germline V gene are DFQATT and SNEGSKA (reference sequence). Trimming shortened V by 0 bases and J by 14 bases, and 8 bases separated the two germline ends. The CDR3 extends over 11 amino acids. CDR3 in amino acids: CSARDGGALHF. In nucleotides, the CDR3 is TGCAGTGCTAGAGATGGGGGGGCCCTCCACTTT.

CDR3 loop: CASSQARAGEQYF. Here the CDR3 DNA reads TGTGCCAGCAGCCAAGCCAGGGCTGGCGAGCAGTACTTC. This chain joins TRBV14 and TRBJ2-7; the D gene is possibly TRBD1 (5 bases). The CDR3 spans 13 residues. The germline V gene has CDR1 SGHDN and CDR2 FVKESK. The germline V and J ends were trimmed by 1 base and 6 bases, with 10 bases remaining between them.

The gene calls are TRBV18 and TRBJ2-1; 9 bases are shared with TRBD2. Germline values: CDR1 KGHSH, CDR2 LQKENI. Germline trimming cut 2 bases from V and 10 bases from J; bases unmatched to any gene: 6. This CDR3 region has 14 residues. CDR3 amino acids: CASSPGLAGNEQFF. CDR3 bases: TGTGCCAGCTCACCAGGCCTAGCGGGAAACGAGCAGTTCTTC.

CDR3 nucleotides: TGTGCCAGCCTGCATACGGGAGTGGGAGAGACCCAGTACTTC. This translates into CASLHTGVGETQYF. The chain uses TRBV3-1 (or the pseudogene TRBV3-2) and TRBJ2-5; tentative D call: TRBD2 (6 bases). CDR1 and CDR2 (germline): LGHDT, YNNKEL (reference sequence). V was clipped by 8 bases and J by 4 bases, with 17 bases between them. The length of the CDR3 is 14 residues.

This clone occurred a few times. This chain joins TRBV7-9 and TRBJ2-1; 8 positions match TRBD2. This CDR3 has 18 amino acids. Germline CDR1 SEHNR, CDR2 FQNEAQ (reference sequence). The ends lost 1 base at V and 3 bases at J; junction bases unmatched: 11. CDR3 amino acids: CASSLGRSGSANYNEQFF. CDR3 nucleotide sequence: TGTGCCAGCAGCTTAGGGCGAAGCGGGAGTGCCAACTACAATGAGCAGTTCTTC.

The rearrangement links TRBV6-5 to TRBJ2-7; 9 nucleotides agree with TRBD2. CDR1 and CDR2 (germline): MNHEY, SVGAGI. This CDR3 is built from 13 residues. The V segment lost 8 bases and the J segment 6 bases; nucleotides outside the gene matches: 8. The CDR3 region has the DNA TGTGCCAGCTCAGAGCGGGAGGTTGGCGAGCAGTACTTC. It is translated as CASSEREVGEQYF.

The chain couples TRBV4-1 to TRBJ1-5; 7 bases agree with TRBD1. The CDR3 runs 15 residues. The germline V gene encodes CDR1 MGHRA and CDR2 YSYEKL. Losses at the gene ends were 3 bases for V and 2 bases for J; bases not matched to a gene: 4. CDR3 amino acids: CASSQEDRGNQPQHF. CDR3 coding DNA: TGCGCCAGCAGCCAGGAAGACAGGGGCAATCAGCCCCAGCATTTT.

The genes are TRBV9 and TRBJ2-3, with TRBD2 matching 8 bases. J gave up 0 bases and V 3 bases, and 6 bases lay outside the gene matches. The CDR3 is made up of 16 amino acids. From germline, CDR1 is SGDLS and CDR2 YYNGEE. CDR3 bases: TGTGCCAGCAGCGCTATAGCGGGGAAAAGCACAGATACGCAGTATTTT. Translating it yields CASSAIAGKSTDTQYF. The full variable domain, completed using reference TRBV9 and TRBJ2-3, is DSGVTQTPKHLITATGQRVTLRCSPRSGDLSVYWYQQSLDQGLQFLIQYYNGEERAKGNILERFSAQQFPDLHSELNLSSLELGDSALYFCASSAIAGKSTDTQYFGPGTRLTVL.

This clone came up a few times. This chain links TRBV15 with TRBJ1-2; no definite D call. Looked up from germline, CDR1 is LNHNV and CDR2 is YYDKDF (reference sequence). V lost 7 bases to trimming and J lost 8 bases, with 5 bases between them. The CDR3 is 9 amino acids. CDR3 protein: CATMGGYTF. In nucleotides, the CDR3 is TGTGCCACCATGGGCGGCTACACCTTC.

CDR3 in DNA: TGTGCCTGGAGGACACAAACCCTTAGCACAGATACGCAGTATTTT. Its protein product is CAWRTQTLSTDTQYF. The V and J genes are TRBV30 and TRBJ2-3; no clear D gene. Germline loops: CDR1 GTSNPN, CDR2 SVGIG (reference sequence). V dropped 3 bases and J dropped 0 bases, with 13 bases sitting between them. CDR3 length equals 15 residues.

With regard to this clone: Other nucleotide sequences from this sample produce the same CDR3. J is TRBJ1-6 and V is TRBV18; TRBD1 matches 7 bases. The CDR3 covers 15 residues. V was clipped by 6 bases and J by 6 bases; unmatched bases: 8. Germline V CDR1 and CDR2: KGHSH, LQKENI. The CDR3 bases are TGTGCCAGCTCCCTTTCGACAGGGATTAATTCACCCCTCCACTTT. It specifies CASSLSTGINSPLHF.

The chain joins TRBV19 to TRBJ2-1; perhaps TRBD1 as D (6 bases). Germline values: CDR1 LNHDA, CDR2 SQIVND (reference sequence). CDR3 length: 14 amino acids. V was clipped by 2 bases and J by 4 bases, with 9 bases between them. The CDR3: CASSIPQGYNEQFF. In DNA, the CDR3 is TGTGCCAGTAGTATACCACAGGGATACAATGAGCAGTTCTTC.